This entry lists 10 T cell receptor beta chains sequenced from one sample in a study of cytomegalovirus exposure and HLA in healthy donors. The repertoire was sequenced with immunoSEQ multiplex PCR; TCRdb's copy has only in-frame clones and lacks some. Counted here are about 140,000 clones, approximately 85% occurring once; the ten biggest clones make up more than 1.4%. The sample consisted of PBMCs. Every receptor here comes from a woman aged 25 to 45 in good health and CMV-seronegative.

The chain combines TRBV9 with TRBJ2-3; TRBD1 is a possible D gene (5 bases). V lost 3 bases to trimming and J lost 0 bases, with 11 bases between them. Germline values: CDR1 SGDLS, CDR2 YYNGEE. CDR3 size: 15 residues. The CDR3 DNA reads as TGTGCCAGCAGCGATGGGGCACTAAGCACAGATACGCAGTATTTT. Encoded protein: CASSDGALSTDTQYF.

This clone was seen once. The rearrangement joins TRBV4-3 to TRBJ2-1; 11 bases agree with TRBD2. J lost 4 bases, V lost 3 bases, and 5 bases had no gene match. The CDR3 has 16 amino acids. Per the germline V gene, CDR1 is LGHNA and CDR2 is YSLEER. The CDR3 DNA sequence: TGCGCCAGCAGCCAGGGGACTAGCGGATATTACAATGAGCAGTTCTTC. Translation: CASSQGTSGYYNEQFF.

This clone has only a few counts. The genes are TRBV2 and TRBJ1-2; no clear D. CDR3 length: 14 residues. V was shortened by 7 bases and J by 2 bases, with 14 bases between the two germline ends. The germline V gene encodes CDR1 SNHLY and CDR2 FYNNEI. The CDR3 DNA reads TGTGCCAGCACGTTGTACGAGGCCAACTATGGCTACACCTTC. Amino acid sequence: CASTLYEANYGYTF.

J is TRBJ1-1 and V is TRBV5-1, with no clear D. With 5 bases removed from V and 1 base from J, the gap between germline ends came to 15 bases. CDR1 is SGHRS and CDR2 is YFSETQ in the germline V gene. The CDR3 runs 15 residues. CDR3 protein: CASRAGAPENTEAFF. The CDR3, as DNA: TGCGCCAGCAGGGCCGGAGCCCCGGAGAACACTGAAGCTTTCTTT.

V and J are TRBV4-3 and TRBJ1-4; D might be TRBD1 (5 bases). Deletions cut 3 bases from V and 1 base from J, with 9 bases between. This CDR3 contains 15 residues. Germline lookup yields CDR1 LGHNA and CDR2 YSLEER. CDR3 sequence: CASSQLRVTNEKLFF. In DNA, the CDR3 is TGCGCCAGCAGCCAGCTCAGGGTAACTAATGAAAAACTGTTTTTT.

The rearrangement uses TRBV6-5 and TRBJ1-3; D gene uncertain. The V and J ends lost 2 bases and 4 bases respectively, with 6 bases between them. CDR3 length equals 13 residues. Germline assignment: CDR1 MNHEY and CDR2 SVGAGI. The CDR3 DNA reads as TGTGCCAGCAGTTACATGGCCGGAAACACCATATATTTT. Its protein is CASSYMAGNTIYF.

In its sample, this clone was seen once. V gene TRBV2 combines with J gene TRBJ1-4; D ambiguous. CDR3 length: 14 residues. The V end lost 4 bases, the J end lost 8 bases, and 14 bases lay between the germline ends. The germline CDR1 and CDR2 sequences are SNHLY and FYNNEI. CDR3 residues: CASSVSGLREKLFF. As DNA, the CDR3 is TGTGCCAGCAGTGTATCGGGGTTGAGGGAAAAACTGTTTTTT.

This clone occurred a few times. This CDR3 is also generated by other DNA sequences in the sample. The CDR3: CASRDSSYEQYF. The DNA for the CDR3 is TGTGCCAGCAGAGACTCTTCCTACGAGCAGTACTTC. The chain carries TRBV2 and TRBJ2-7; D remains unclear. Germline V CDR1 and CDR2: SNHLY, FYNNEI. The CDR3 consists of 12 residues. V dropped 6 bases and J dropped 1 base, with 7 bases sitting between them.

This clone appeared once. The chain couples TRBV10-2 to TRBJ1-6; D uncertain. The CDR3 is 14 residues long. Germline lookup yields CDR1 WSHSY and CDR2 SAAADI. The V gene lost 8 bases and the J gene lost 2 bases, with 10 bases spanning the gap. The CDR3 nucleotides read TGCGCCAGCCAGAGGAGGGCCTATAATTCACCCCTCCACTTT. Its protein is CASQRRAYNSPLHF.

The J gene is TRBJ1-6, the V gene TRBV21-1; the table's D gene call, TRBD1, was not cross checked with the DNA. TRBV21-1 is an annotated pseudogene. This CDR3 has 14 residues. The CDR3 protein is CASSKNRENSPLHF. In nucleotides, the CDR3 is TGTGCCAGCAGCAAAAACAGGGAAAATTCACCCCTCCACTTT.